These 30 T cell receptor beta chains came from one sample sequenced in a study of cytomegalovirus exposure and HLA in healthy donors. Sequenced by immunoSEQ multiplex PCR; TCRdb stores in-frame clones only, minus some. This sample yields around 150,000 clones, of which about 88% are seen a single time; 3% to 3.5% belongs to the top ten. Sequenced material: PBMCs. All receptors derive from a woman between 18 and 29 years old in good health and CMV-seropositive.

This chain uses TRBV29-1 with TRBJ1-2; D might be TRBD1 (5 bases). Trimming took 2 bases from V and 1 from J, leaving 14 bases between them. CDR3 size: 15 residues. CDR1 and CDR2 (germline): SQVTM, ANQGSEA. The CDR3 sequence: CSVERRDRYNYGYTF. The CDR3 coding sequence is TGCAGCGTTGAACGGCGCGACAGATATAACTATGGCTACACCTTC.

A single count supports this clone. The chain carries TRBV2 and TRBJ1-5; 8 bases map to TRBD1. The V and J ends lost 6 bases and 2 bases, in that order; junction bases with no gene match: 3. Germline V CDR1 and CDR2: SNHLY, FYNNEI. The CDR3 covers 14 residues. The CDR3 nucleotides read TGTGCCAGCAGCCTACAGGGGGGCAATCAGCCCCAGCATTTT. Translated, it gives CASSLQGGNQPQHF.

The chain is built from TRBV10-1 and TRBJ2-7; D is undetermined. Trimming shortened V by 6 bases and J by 4 bases, and 10 bases separated the two germline ends. Germline V lookup: CDR1 WNHNN, CDR2 SYGVQD (reference sequence). This CDR3 has 12 amino acids. The CDR3 sequence is CASSPPSYEQYF. The CDR3 DNA follows: TGCGCCAGCAGCCCCCCTAGTTACGAGCAGTACTTC.

This chain joins TRBV7-9 and TRBJ2-3; TRBD1 matches at 10 bases. Per the germline V gene, CDR1 is SEHNR and CDR2 is FQNEAQ (reference sequence). V was clipped by 5 bases and J by 2 bases; unmatched bases: 4. The CDR3 is 15 amino acids. The CDR3 loop is CASSQTGGVTDTQYF. CDR3 DNA: TGTGCCAGCAGCCAGACAGGGGGCGTCACAGATACGCAGTATTTT.

This clone was observed a single time. V gene TRBV27 combines with J gene TRBJ2-7; 7 nucleotides align to TRBD1. The V segment lost 5 bases and the J segment 2 bases; nucleotides outside the gene matches: 9. The CDR3 totals 15 residues. The V gene's germline CDR1 is MNHEY and CDR2 SMNVEV (reference sequence). CDR3 sequence reads: CASSISGTETYEQYF. The CDR3 bases are TGTGCCAGCAGTATCTCCGGGACAGAAACCTACGAGCAGTACTTC.

V usage is TRBV15 and J usage is TRBJ2-2; 9 bases agree with TRBD1. Trimming removed 1 base from V and 2 bases from J; junction bases left unmatched: 5. Looked up from germline, CDR1 is LNHNV and CDR2 is YYDKDF (reference sequence). The CDR3 is 17 amino acids. The CDR3 DNA is TGTGCCACCAGCAGAGGGCTGACAGGGGGAAACACCGGGGAGCTGTTTTTT. As protein: CATSRGLTGGNTGELFF.

The rearrangement links TRBV19 to TRBJ1-4; D gene ambiguous. Trimming took 1 base from V and 7 from J, leaving 10 bases between them. Germline values: CDR1 LNHDA, CDR2 SQIVND (reference sequence). The CDR3 consists of 14 residues. CDR3 residues: CASSIGPGSEKLFF. The CDR3 nucleotides read TGTGCCAGTAGTATAGGTCCAGGATCTGAAAAACTGTTTTTT.

This clone has a single count. This chain joins TRBV19 and TRBJ2-1, with TRBD1 matching over 7 bases. The CDR3 runs 15 residues. V lost 7 bases to trimming and J lost 2 bases; unmatched junction nucleotides: 8. Germline V lookup: CDR1 LNHDA, CDR2 SQIVND (reference sequence). The CDR3 loop reads CASTPGQRAYNEQFF. The CDR3 nucleotides are TGTGCCAGTACCCCGGGACAGCGAGCCTACAATGAGCAGTTCTTC.

The chain couples TRBV2 to TRBJ2-1; D is unresolved. Germline V gives CDR1 SNHLY, CDR2 FYNNEI. V was cut by 5 bases and J by 0 bases, with 11 bases left in between. CDR3 length: 15 residues. The CDR3 sequence: CASSPGLSSYNEQFF. CDR3 nucleotide sequence: TGTGCCAGCAGTCCGGGTCTGAGCTCCTACAATGAGCAGTTCTTC.

The V gene is TRBV11-2, the J gene TRBJ2-7, with D possibly matching TRBD2 (6 bases). Trimming took 0 bases from V and 2 from J, leaving 14 bases between them. The germline V gene has CDR1 SGHAT and CDR2 FQNNGV. This CDR3 region has 16 residues. CDR3 residues: CASSLERAGSAYEQYF. The CDR3 DNA follows: TGTGCCAGCAGCTTAGAAAGGGCGGGATCTGCCTACGAGCAGTACTTC.

J is TRBJ2-3 and V is TRBV2; 7 bases align to TRBD1. The ends lost 2 bases at V and 4 bases at J; junction bases unmatched: 3. The CDR3 loop spans 14 amino acids. CDR1 is SNHLY, CDR2 FYNNEI, per germline. The DNA for the CDR3 is TGTGCCAGCAGTGAAAATCAGGGGGCAGATACGCAGTATTTT. This translates into CASSENQGADTQYF.

The CDR3 nucleotides read TGTGCCAGCAGCCGTCTGGGCGGGAACGACAATGAGCAGTTCTTC. Protein sequence: CASSRLGGNDNEQFF. The chain couples TRBV5-4 to TRBJ2-1, with D possibly being TRBD2 (6 bases). Germline-derived CDR1 and CDR2 are SGHNT and YYREEE (reference sequence). The germline V and J ends were trimmed by 4 bases and 5 bases, with 16 bases remaining between them. This CDR3 is built from 15 residues.

This clone has only one observation. CDR3 amino acids: CASSPGHPEKLFF. The DNA of the CDR3 is TGTGCCAGCAGCCCAGGGCATCCCGAAAAACTGTTTTTT. The chain recombines TRBV5-6 with TRBJ1-4, with TRBD1 as a possible D gene (5 bases). V was clipped by 4 bases and J by 8 bases, with 12 bases between them. The CDR3 loop spans 13 amino acids. Germline V lookup: CDR1 SGHDT, CDR2 YYEEEE.

The V gene is TRBV6-5, the J gene TRBJ1-2; D gene ambiguous. V was cut by 2 bases and J by 3 bases, with 7 bases left in between. CDR3 size: 13 residues. Germline CDR1 reads MNHEY; CDR2 reads SVGAGI. CDR3 sequence (DNA): TGTGCCAGCAGTTACCCCGGGTACTATGGCTACACCTTC. This sequence encodes CASSYPGYYGYTF.

The rearrangement joins TRBV11-2 to TRBJ1-4; 10 nucleotides line up with TRBD1. The CDR3 is 15 residues long. Germline CDR1 SGHAT, CDR2 FQNNGV. J lost 8 bases, V lost 4 bases, and 7 bases had no gene match. CDR3 sequence (DNA): TGTGCCAGCAGCTCTCCGGGACAGGGGATAGAAAAACTGTTTTTT. Translation gives CASSSPGQGIEKLFF.

This clone was seen a few times. The rearrangement links TRBV7-2 to TRBJ2-7; 7 bases are a match to TRBD2. This CDR3 contains 15 residues. Germline V gene lookup returns CDR1 SGHTA and CDR2 FQGNSA. The V segment lost 2 bases and the J segment 2 bases; nucleotides outside the gene matches: 6. The CDR3 sequence is CASSLSGGGTYEQYF. CDR3 bases: TGTGCCAGCAGCTTATCGGGGGGAGGTACCTACGAGCAGTACTTC.

The chain uses TRBV27 and TRBJ1-4, with 8 nucleotides matching TRBD1. Trimming at V came to 4 bases and at J to 6 bases, leaving 7 bases not matched to a gene. The CDR3 extends over 15 amino acids. Germline-derived CDR1 and CDR2 are MNHEY and SMNVEV (reference sequence). The CDR3 spells CASSWRTGRYEKLFF. The CDR3 DNA is TGTGCCAGCAGTTGGAGGACAGGGAGGTATGAAAAACTGTTTTTT.

This clone was recorded only once. This chain uses TRBV10-2 with TRBJ2-1; possibly TRBD2 for D (6 bases). This CDR3 comprises 12 residues. Trimming shortened V by 3 bases and J by 10 bases, and 10 bases separated the two germline ends. In germline, CDR1 is WSHSY, CDR2 SAAADI. Written as DNA, the CDR3 is TGCGCCAGCAGTGAACTAGCCGGCGAGCAGTTCTTC. It yields the protein CASSELAGEQFF.

The chain joins TRBV14 to TRBJ1-4, with 7 bases that match TRBD1. This CDR3 region has 15 residues. After removal of 3 bases from V and 7 bases from J, the junction contained 8 bases not matched to a gene. Looked up from germline, CDR1 is SGHDN and CDR2 is FVKESK. CDR3 nucleotide sequence: TGTGCCAGCAGCCAGAGACAGGGAGGAGGTGAAAAACTGTTTTTT. Translating gives CASSQRQGGGEKLFF.

This sequence joins TRBV2 and TRBJ1-2; D is unclear. Germline V CDR1 and CDR2: SNHLY, FYNNEI. The V gene lost 5 bases and the J gene lost 2 bases, with 9 bases spanning the gap. CDR3 length: 13 residues. CDR3 sequence reads: CASSRDMNYGYTF. Written as DNA, the CDR3 is TGTGCCAGCAGTCGTGACATGAACTATGGCTACACCTTC.

The CDR3 nucleotides are TGCGCCAGCAGTCAAACACAGGGGCCGAATGAAAAACTGTTTTTT. Translated: CASSQTQGPNEKLFF. The chain uses TRBV23-1 and TRBJ1-4, with TRBD1 identical over 7 bases. TRBV23-1 is assigned to the ORF class and has an uncertain function. The CDR3 totals 15 residues. Trimming took 2 bases from V and 5 from J; bases not matched to a gene: 5.

The rearrangement joins TRBV5-1 to TRBJ1-1; 9 bases map to TRBD1. CDR1 and CDR2 from the germline V gene are SGHRS and YFSETQ. V shed 4 bases, J shed 1 base, and the junction held 5 bases outside the gene matches. The CDR3 spans 15 residues. CDR3 coding DNA: TGCGCCAGCAGCGGATGGGGACAGGGGAACACTGAAGCTTTCTTT. Amino acids: CASSGWGQGNTEAFF.

The chain has TRBV11-1 and TRBJ1-2; 11 bases are a match to TRBD1. The germline gives CDR1 SGHAT, CDR2 FQDESV (reference sequence). There are 16 residues in the CDR3. The J segment lost 3 bases and the V segment lost 4 bases, leaving 7 bases of the junction unmatched. CDR3 protein: CASSWAGTGGDYGYTF. CDR3 DNA: TGTGCCAGCAGCTGGGCCGGGACAGGGGGTGACTATGGCTACACCTTC.

This clone was counted between two and nine times. The chain couples TRBV5-6 to TRBJ2-7; no clear D. V gave up 1 base and J gave up 0 bases, with 11 bases separating them. The germline CDR1 and CDR2 sequences are SGHDT and YYEEEE. The CDR3 runs 15 residues. Here the CDR3 reads CASSLSAVSSYEQYF. CDR3 coding DNA: TGTGCCAGCAGCTTGTCGGCGGTTAGCTCCTACGAGCAGTACTTC.

The CDR3 DNA reads TGTGCCAGTAGCGGGAGTACGGGTTCATACGAGCAGTACTTC. Amino acids: CASSGSTGSYEQYF. J is TRBJ2-7 and V is TRBV19; D may be TRBD2 (6 bases). With 6 bases removed from V and 4 bases from J, the gap between germline ends came to 16 bases. Germline V gives CDR1 LNHDA, CDR2 SQIVND (reference sequence). The CDR3 has 14 residues.

The J gene is TRBJ2-3, the V gene TRBV28; 7 bases align to TRBD2. CDR3 size: 15 residues. Germline CDR1 and CDR2: MDHEN and SYDVKM. J gave up 1 base and V 5 bases, and 6 bases lay outside the gene matches. CDR3 in amino acids: CASSPSGGGTDTQYF. The CDR3 bases are TGTGCCAGCAGTCCTAGCGGAGGCGGCACAGATACGCAGTATTTT.

The chain recombines TRBV19 with TRBJ1-2; 8 nucleotides agree with TRBD1. Germline V lookup: CDR1 LNHDA, CDR2 SQIVND (reference sequence). V lost 7 bases and J lost 0; bases outside the gene matches: 7. This CDR3 is built from 15 residues. CDR3 nucleotides: TGTGCCAGTACCCCAGGGGGCAACGCTAACTATGGCTACACCTTC. Protein product: CASTPGGNANYGYTF.

V gene TRBV30 combines with J gene TRBJ2-1, with 9 nucleotides matching TRBD2. V lost 4 bases and J lost 10; bases outside the gene matches: 5. Germline V gives CDR1 GTSNPN, CDR2 SVGIG (reference sequence). The CDR3 totals 12 residues. CDR3 bases: TGTGCCTGGATAGCGGGAGTAGGGGAGCAGTTCTTC. It codes for CAWIAGVGEQFF.

J is TRBJ1-1 and V is TRBV19; possibly TRBD1 for D (6 bases). Germline-derived CDR1 and CDR2 are LNHDA and SQIVND (reference sequence). CDR3 length: 14 residues. The ends were cut back, 5 bases at V and 1 base at J, with 11 bases in the middle. CDR3 in DNA: TGTGCCAGTAGTTCGCACAGGGCGAACACTGAAGCTTTCTTT. Its translation is CASSSHRANTEAFF.

The V and J genes are TRBV30 and TRBJ2-7, with 8 bases lining up with TRBD2. V shed 4 bases and J 3 bases; nucleotides not matched to a gene: 5. CDR1 is GTSNPN, CDR2 SVGIG, per germline (reference sequence). The CDR3 runs to 13 residues. As DNA, the CDR3 is TGTGCCTGGAATCCCGGGACTAGCTACGAGCAGTACTTC. This encodes CAWNPGTSYEQYF.